These 27 T cell receptor beta chains share one sample of origin, sequenced in a study of T cells in localized non-small cell lung cancer. Some clones are missing from TCRdb's copy, which holds only in-frame ones; the method was immunoSEQ multiplex PCR. Among some 34,000 clones listed, 80% were seen once. This material consisted of peripheral blood, taken before any cancer treatment. The receptors come from an older male donor with stage III squamous cell lung carcinoma.

The chain employs TRBV7-2 and TRBJ2-3, with D tentatively TRBD2 (5 bases). The CDR3 runs to 15 residues. Germline values: CDR1 SGHTA, CDR2 FQGNSA. With 7 bases removed from V and 0 bases from J, the gap between germline ends came to 14 bases. The CDR3 loop is CASKGSGFSTDTQYF. The CDR3 nucleotides read TGTGCCAGCAAAGGGTCGGGGTTTAGCACAGATACGCAGTATTTT. Full variable domain (remainder filled in from reference TRBV7-2 and TRBJ2-3): GAGVSQSPSNKVTEKGKDVELRCDPISGHTALYWYRQSLGQGLEFLIYFQGNSAPDKSGLPSDRFSAERTGGSVSTLTIQRTQQEDSAVYLCASKGSGFSTDTQYFGPGTRLTVL.

In its sample, this clone was seen once. The rearrangement uses TRBV18 and TRBJ1-1; possible D gene TRBD1, 6 bases. The CDR3 totals 15 residues. The germline V and J ends were trimmed by 4 bases and 1 base, with 13 bases remaining between them. Germline CDR1 is KGHSH and CDR2 is LQKENI. The CDR3 DNA reads as TGTGCCAGCTCACTCCTGGGACATCCGAACACTGAAGCTTTCTTT. Protein product: CASSLLGHPNTEAFF.

This clone is classed as medium-sized. This sequence joins TRBV10-1 and TRBJ2-2; 9 bases map to TRBD1. CDR1 WNHNN and CDR2 SYGVQD come from the germline V gene (reference sequence). The CDR3 contains 15 residues. V gave up 4 bases and J gave up 6 bases; unmatched junction bases: 6. CDR3 region: CASSAQGACAGELFF. In DNA form, the CDR3 reads TGCGCCAGCAGTGCACAGGGGGCCTGCGCCGGGGAGCTGTTTTTT.

This clone is a singleton in its sample. This rearrangement joins TRBV30 to TRBJ2-1; D gene uncertain. CDR1 and CDR2 from the germline V gene are GTSNPN and SVGIG (reference sequence). The CDR3 length is 12 residues. V lost 5 bases and J 6 bases, leaving 11 bases between the germline ends. The CDR3 nucleotides are TGTGCCTGGGGGATTCGACTCAATGAGCAGTTCTTC. Its protein product is CAWGIRLNEQFF.

This clone has more than one count but fewer than ten. The chain couples TRBV28 to TRBJ1-1, with 8 nucleotides matching TRBD1. Germline loops: CDR1 MDHEN, CDR2 SYDVKM. The CDR3 runs to 13 residues. The trim removed 5 bases at V and 5 bases at J, leaving 4 bases unmatched. The DNA for the CDR3 is TGTGCCAGCAGTAGTTACAGGGGGACTGAAGCTTTCTTT. This codes for CASSSYRGTEAFF.

The DNA for the CDR3 is TGTGCCAGCAGCTTAAGACTTATCGGGGGCCAAGAGACCCAGTACTTC. Translated, it gives CASSLRLIGGQETQYF. The V and J genes are TRBV7-2 and TRBJ2-5; weak D call: TRBD2 (6 bases). Trimming took 2 bases from V and 1 from J, leaving 14 bases between them. This CDR3 spans 16 amino acids. The germline V gene has CDR1 SGHTA and CDR2 FQGNSA.

The chain carries TRBV9 and TRBJ2-5; 9 positions match TRBD2. Germline values: CDR1 SGDLS, CDR2 YYNGEE. The CDR3 loop spans 15 amino acids. V gave up 4 bases and J gave up 4 bases; unmatched junction bases: 8. The CDR3 protein is CASSLLAGEGETQYF. For the CDR3, the DNA is TGTGCCAGCAGCCTGTTAGCGGGGGAGGGAGAGACCCAGTACTTC.

The chain combines TRBV6-5 with TRBJ2-3; 10 bases map to TRBD2. The CDR3 is made up of 15 amino acids. V dropped 7 bases and J dropped 2; count of bases not matched to a gene: 6. Per germline, CDR1 MNHEY and CDR2 SVGAGI. The CDR3 loop reads CASTQTSGPTDTQYF. For the CDR3, the DNA is TGTGCCAGCACCCAGACTAGCGGGCCCACAGATACGCAGTATTTT.

CDR3 protein: CASSRLRHRGQTQYF. The DNA for the CDR3 is TGCGCCAGCAGTCGCCTGCGCCATCGGGGACAGACCCAGTACTTC. The rearrangement links TRBV23-1 to TRBJ2-5; perhaps D is TRBD1 or TRBD2 (5 bases each). TRBV23-1 is an ORF, with its function uncertain. The CDR3 spans 15 residues. The germline V and J ends were trimmed by 4 bases and 6 bases, with 18 bases remaining between them.

This sequence joins TRBV7-6 and TRBJ2-3; 13 bases align to TRBD2. Looked up from germline, CDR1 is SGHVS and CDR2 is FNYEAQ. There are 17 residues in the CDR3. The trim removed 3 bases at V and 4 bases at J, leaving 7 bases unmatched. CDR3 residues: CASSFGLAGVEADTQYF. As DNA, the CDR3 is TGTGCCAGCAGCTTTGGACTAGCGGGAGTTGAAGCAGATACGCAGTATTTT.

This chain links TRBV5-1 with TRBJ2-1, with TRBD1 matching over 7 bases. The germline V gene encodes CDR1 SGHRS and CDR2 YFSETQ. The V segment lost 2 bases and the J segment 3 bases; nucleotides outside the gene matches: 2. The CDR3 spans 14 residues. The CDR3 region has the DNA TGCGCCAGCAGCTTAGGGGACAGCTACAATGAGCAGTTCTTC. This codes for CASSLGDSYNEQFF.

This chain connects TRBV27 to TRBJ2-1; TRBD2 aligns across 9 bases. The CDR3 is made up of 15 amino acids. V shed 4 bases and J 6 bases; nucleotides not matched to a gene: 7. The germline V gene encodes CDR1 MNHEY and CDR2 SMNVEV (reference sequence). The CDR3 reads CASSSKGLAANEQFF. In nucleotides, the CDR3 is TGTGCCAGCAGTTCAAAGGGACTAGCAGCCAATGAGCAGTTCTTC.

This rearrangement joins TRBV4-3 to TRBJ1-2; no firm D call. The CDR3 is made up of 15 amino acids. The V gene lost 3 bases and the J gene lost 0 bases, with 11 bases spanning the gap. Germline V CDR1 and CDR2: LGHNA, YSLEER. CDR3 nucleotide sequence: TGCGCCAGCAGCCAGGCTGTATTGGCTAACTATGGCTACACCTTC. The encoded protein is CASSQAVLANYGYTF.

The J gene is TRBJ1-2, the V gene TRBV2; TRBD1 aligns across 7 bases. V lost 4 bases, J lost 4 bases, and 9 bases stayed unmatched. This CDR3 is 15 amino acids long. Germline CDR1 is SNHLY and CDR2 is FYNNEI. CDR3 loop: CASSADREHLYGYTF. CDR3 nucleotide sequence: TGTGCCAGCAGTGCCGACAGGGAGCACCTCTATGGCTACACCTTC.

The chain couples TRBV7-8 to TRBJ2-3; weak D call: TRBD2 (6 bases). The V and J ends lost 3 bases and 2 bases respectively, with 12 bases between them. CDR3 length: 15 residues. The germline V gene has CDR1 SGHVS and CDR2 FQNEAQ. CDR3 nucleotides: TGTGCCAGCAGCTTTTTCGCGGGGATCACAGATACGCAGTATTTT. This codes for CASSFFAGITDTQYF.

This clone occurred a few times. The V call is TRBV14, the J call TRBJ1-1, with TRBD1 identical over 7 bases. V dropped 1 base and J dropped 9; count of bases not matched to a gene: 8. The V gene's germline CDR1 is SGHDN and CDR2 FVKESK. CDR3 size: 14 residues. CDR3 sequence: CASSQVWRDSQAFF. CDR3 nucleotide sequence: TGTGCCAGCAGCCAAGTCTGGCGGGACAGTCAAGCTTTCTTT.

This clone has just one count. J is TRBJ1-1 and V is TRBV7-2; D is unresolved. Germline CDR1 and CDR2: SGHTA and FQGNSA. Trimming cost V 1 base and J 2 bases, with 8 bases left between them. The CDR3 has 14 residues. The chain's CDR3 is CASSLGATNTEAFF. As DNA, the CDR3 is TGTGCCAGCAGCTTAGGGGCGACTAACACTGAAGCTTTCTTT.

The V call is TRBV27, the J call TRBJ2-1; TRBD2 matches at 8 bases. The CDR3 has 14 amino acids. After removal of 5 bases from V and 12 bases from J, the junction contained 12 bases not matched to a gene. The germline V gene encodes CDR1 MNHEY and CDR2 SMNVEV (reference sequence). The CDR3 reads CASSDLGTRGGQFF. CDR3 DNA: TGTGCCAGCAGTGACCTCGGGACTAGGGGCGGGCAGTTCTTC.

Only a few counts were recorded for this clone. The V and J genes are TRBV7-3 and TRBJ2-3, with 12 bases identical to TRBD2. The CDR3 length is 16 residues. The V gene's germline CDR1 is SGHTA and CDR2 FQGTGA. With V trimmed by 5 bases and J by 4 bases, 7 bases remained unmatched. The CDR3 sequence is CASSPELAGGADTQYF. The CDR3 DNA reads as TGTGCCAGCAGCCCGGAACTAGCGGGGGGAGCAGATACGCAGTATTTT.

The rearrangement joins TRBV6-6 to TRBJ1-5; TRBD1 matches at 8 bases. This CDR3 is 15 amino acids long. V was pared by 5 bases and J by 6 bases, with 9 bases of the junction left unmatched. The germline V gene encodes CDR1 MNHNY and CDR2 SVGAGI (reference sequence). CDR3 protein: CASSKGQGDFQPQHF. The DNA of the CDR3 is TGTGCCAGCAGTAAAGGACAGGGAGATTTTCAGCCCCAGCATTTT.

This clone was counted only a few times. The chain employs TRBV6-1 and TRBJ1-5; 9 nucleotides agree with TRBD1. This CDR3 contains 18 residues. After removal of 4 bases from V and 0 bases from J, the junction contained 10 bases not matched to a gene. Per germline, CDR1 MNHNS and CDR2 SASEGT. DNA for the CDR3: TGTGCCAGCAGTGGGGGCGGGACAGGGTCCTATAGCAATCAGCCCCAGCATTTT. It translates to CASSGGGTGSYSNQPQHF.

The chain carries TRBV7-3 and TRBJ1-1; 8 positions match TRBD1. Germline V CDR1 and CDR2: SGHTA, FQGTGA. V gave up 3 bases and J gave up 1 base; unmatched junction bases: 4. The CDR3 extends over 15 amino acids. This CDR3 is CASSFLGQGNTEAFF. CDR3 in DNA: TGTGCCAGCAGCTTCTTAGGACAGGGGAACACTGAAGCTTTCTTT. The full variable domain, rest sourced from reference TRBV7-3 and TRBJ1-1, is GAGVSQTPSNKVTEKGKYVELRCDPISGHTALYWYRQSLGQGPEFLIYFQGTGAADDSGLPNDRFFAVRPEGSVSTLKIQRTERGDSAVYLCASSFLGQGNTEAFFGQGTRLTVV.

V usage is TRBV7-6 and J usage is TRBJ2-1; D unresolved. Germline V lookup: CDR1 SGHVS, CDR2 FNYEAQ. V lost 5 bases and J lost 5, with 7 bases in between. The CDR3 extends over 12 amino acids. This CDR3 is CASSPQNNEQFF. Here the CDR3 DNA reads TGTGCCAGCAGCCCGCAGAACAATGAGCAGTTCTTC.

In its sample, this clone is medium-sized (0.01 to 0.1%). V is TRBV11-3 and J is TRBJ1-1, with D unresolved. This CDR3 has 13 residues. Germline V gene data show CDR1 as SGHNT and CDR2 as YENEEA. V lost 1 base and J 8 bases, leaving 11 bases between the germline ends. The CDR3 DNA reads as TGTGCCAGCAGCTTAGTTTATCCAGGAGAAGCTTTCTTT. Translating gives CASSLVYPGEAFF.

The V and J genes are TRBV30 and TRBJ1-5, with D possibly being TRBD1 (5 bases). Germline CDR1 and CDR2: GTSNPN and SVGIG (reference sequence). The CDR3 consists of 13 residues. V gave up 0 bases and J gave up 7 bases, with 10 bases separating them. The CDR3 loop is CAWSVGDLQPQHF. CDR3 sequence (DNA): TGTGCCTGGAGTGTAGGGGATCTGCAGCCCCAGCATTTT. The full variable domain, rest sourced from reference TRBV30 and TRBJ1-5, is SQTIHQWPATLVQPVGSPLSLECTVEGTSNPNLYWYRQAAGRGLQLLFYSVGIGQISSEVPQNLSASRPQDRQFILSSKKLLLSDSGFYLCAWSVGDLQPQHFGDGTRLSIL.

V and J are TRBV4-1 and TRBJ2-1; D uncertain. The length of the CDR3 is 17 residues. Germline assignment: CDR1 MGHRA and CDR2 YSYEKL. The germline V and J ends were trimmed by 1 base and 5 bases, with 18 bases remaining between them. The CDR3 bases are TGCGCCAGCAGCCAAGGCGTGAATCTCCGCAAGAACAATGAGCAGTTCTTC. Protein sequence: CASSQGVNLRKNNEQFF.

The chain recombines TRBV11-3 with TRBJ1-1; unclear D gene. The germline V gene encodes CDR1 SGHNT and CDR2 YENEEA. This CDR3 is built from 13 residues. Trimming pared 2 bases from V and 1 base from J, leaving 5 bases between. The CDR3 sequence is CASSLQANTEAFF. The CDR3 DNA reads as TGTGCCAGCAGCTTACAGGCGAACACTGAAGCTTTCTTT.